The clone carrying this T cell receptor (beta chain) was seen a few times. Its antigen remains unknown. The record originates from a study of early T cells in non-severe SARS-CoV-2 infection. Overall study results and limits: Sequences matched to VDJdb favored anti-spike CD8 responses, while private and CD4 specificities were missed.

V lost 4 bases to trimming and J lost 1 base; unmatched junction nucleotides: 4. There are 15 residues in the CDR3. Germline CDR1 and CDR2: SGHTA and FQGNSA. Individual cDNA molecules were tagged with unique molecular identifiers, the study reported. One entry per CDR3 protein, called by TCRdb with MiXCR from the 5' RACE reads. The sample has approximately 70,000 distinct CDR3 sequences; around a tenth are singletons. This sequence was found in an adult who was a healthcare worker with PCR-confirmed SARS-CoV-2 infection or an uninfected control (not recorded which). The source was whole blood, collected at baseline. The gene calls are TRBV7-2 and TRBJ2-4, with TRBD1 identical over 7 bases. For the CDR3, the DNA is TGTGCCAGCAGCTCCCCGGGACAGGCCAAAAACATTCAGTACTTC. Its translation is CASSSPGQAKNIQYF.